This T cell receptor beta chain was sequenced for a study of cytomegalovirus exposure and HLA in healthy donors. The wider study: Researchers found that roughly 77% of 350 to 500 genotyped donors fell within the Caucasian-associated ancestry cluster. Study results and caveats: Presence/absence comparisons presumed near-even sequencing depth among donors. Cytomegalovirus association was listed for about 160 TCR beta chains.

With 60 Vbeta and 13 Jbeta primers, the PCR was carried out. Original methodology: About 12 million of 80 million to 85 million unique TCR beta chains were shared, per a later count. The method was immunoSEQ multiplex PCR; TCRdb's version includes in-frame clones alone and lacks a portion of them. V, J and clone size are those of that table, while D and trimming were read from the DNA. The sample yields 100,000 or so clones, approximately 69% seen once. The V end lost 4 bases, the J end lost 3 bases, and 14 bases lay between the germline ends. This CDR3 is 14 amino acids long. The germline V gene has CDR1 SGHRS and CDR2 YFSETQ. In the case of this clone: The target antigen is unknown.

The chain combines TRBV5-1 with TRBJ2-7; D gene uncertain. This TCR derives from a man under 40 in good health and CMV-seronegative. Sequenced sample: PBMCs. The CDR3 here is CASSTTWSLYEQYF. Here the CDR3 DNA reads TGCGCCAGCAGCACCACCTGGAGCCTCTACGAGCAGTACTTC. The full variable domain, its missing parts supplied by reference TRBV5-1 and TRBJ2-7, is KAGVTQTPRYLIKTRGQQVTLSCSPISGHRSVSWYQQTPGQGLQFLFEYFSETQRNKGNFPGRFSGRQFSNSRSEMNVSTLELGDSALYLCASSTTWSLYEQYFGPGTRLTVT.